This T cell receptor beta chain was recorded in a study of human T cells and chemical hapten exposure. Study as a whole: Patients' scalps got diphenylcyclopropenone weekly throughout the roughly 25-week study. The patient population, which was mostly female, had alopecia areata, totalis or universalis. Study-wide results and caveats: Counts of expanded TCRs (at PT1) showed a positive correlation with patch test score.

Unique molecular identifiers were linked by the library to individual cDNA molecules. Each CDR3 protein gets one entry after TCRdb re-called the RACE reads with MiXCR. The sample comprises tens of thousands of distinct CDR3 sequences, roughly 10% of which are singletons, and approximately 4% rests with the top ten. The germline V gene encodes CDR1 DFQATT and CDR2 SNEGSKA (reference sequence). The CDR3 has 15 amino acids. V was clipped by 5 bases and J by 0 bases; unmatched bases: 5. With regard to this clonotype: Its antigen is still unknown.

The sample's time point: patch test 1, 2 weeks after DPC sensitization. Treatment indicated: therapeutic diphenylcyclopropenone sensitization with weekly scalp DPC. This material consisted of whole blood, taken in connection with sensitization to the hapten diphenylcyclopropenone (DPC). This receptor was taken from a woman between 45 and 65 years old with alopecia areata. Some clones in this sample may be carry-over from other donors' samples. This chain joins TRBV20-1 and TRBJ2-7, with 12 nucleotides matching TRBD2. In nucleotides, the CDR3 is TGCAGTGCTCTTAGGACTAGCGGGGCCTCCTACGAGCAGTACTTC. Translating it yields CSALRTSGASYEQYF.